One sample yielded the 23 T cell receptor beta chains listed below, sequenced in a study of molecular identifiers for immune sequencing clone quantification. TCRdb processed the PCR reads anew with MiXCR; each CDR3 protein has one entry. Of hundreds of thousands of distinct CDR3 sequences in the sample, about 25% were seen once. Specimen: naive CD8+ T cells from blood, with Jurkat cell RNA spiked in. The subset here: FACS-sorted CD8+CD4-CCR7+CD45RA+ naive T cells. The receptors shown here come from a human donor in good health. Some libraries in this study had Jurkat cell RNA spiked in.

To note about this clonotype: A read error may be the cause here, since a much bigger clone is one base away. The CDR3 DNA sequence: TGTGCCAGCAGTGAAGGGGTAAGACAGGGGTACACTGGAGCTTTCTTT. Encoded protein: CASSEGVRQGYTGAFF. This rearrangement joins TRBV2 to TRBJ1-1; TRBD1 aligns across 8 bases. There are 16 residues in the CDR3. The germline CDR1 and CDR2 sequences are SNHLY and FYNNEI. The full variable domain, completed using reference TRBV2 and TRBJ1-1, is EPEVTQTPSHQVTQMGQEVILRCVPISNHLYFYWYRQILGQKVEFLVSFYNNEISEKSEIFDDQFSVERPDGSNFTLKIRSTKLEDSAMYFCASSEGVRQGYTGAFFGQGTRLTVV.

Of note for this clonotype: The junction and the germline gene differ at one end; a read error may be behind it. The gene calls are TRBV5-1 and TRBJ1-2, with 10 positions matching TRBD1. CDR3 size: 14 residues. Germline assignment: CDR1 SGHRS and CDR2 YFSETQ. CDR3 residues: CSSSLSGTGVGYTF. The CDR3 DNA reads as TGCTCCAGCAGCTTGTCAGGGACAGGGGTCGGCTACACCTTC.

The V and J genes are TRBV19 and TRBJ2-1; 10 bases are shared with TRBD2. The CDR3 spans 15 residues. Germline V gene lookup returns CDR1 LNHDA and CDR2 SQIVND (reference sequence). V shed 2 bases and J 5 bases; nucleotides not matched to a gene: 3. CDR3 protein: CASSIFGTSDNEQFF. The CDR3 bases are TGTGCCAGTAGTATATTTGGGACTAGCGACAATGAGCAGTTCTTC.

The V gene is TRBV27, the J gene TRBJ2-1; TRBD2 aligns across 11 bases. Trimming cost V 10 bases and J 3 bases; bases outside gene matches: 2. Germline-derived CDR1 and CDR2 are MNHEY and SMNVEV (reference sequence). This CDR3 has 13 residues. CDR3 nucleotides: TGTGCCATCCTAGCGGGGGGCTACAATGAGCAGTTCTTC. Protein product: CAILAGGYNEQFF.

This clonotype was recorded a few times. V gene TRBV11-2 combines with J gene TRBJ2-1; TRBD2 matches 13 bases. The CDR3 loop spans 15 amino acids. With V trimmed by 1 base and J by 8 bases, 2 bases remained unmatched. The germline CDR1 and CDR2 sequences are SGHAT and FQNNGV. CDR3 amino acids: CASSLGTSGGDEQFF. As DNA, the CDR3 is TGTGCCAGCAGCTTAGGGACTAGCGGGGGCGATGAGCAGTTCTTC.

The gene calls are TRBV11-2 and TRBJ2-1; 8 bases line up with TRBD1. The trim removed 4 bases at V and 0 bases at J, leaving 5 bases unmatched. Germline loops: CDR1 SGHAT, CDR2 FQNNGV. The CDR3 contains 16 residues. CDR3 loop: CASSSGQDYSYNEQFF. CDR3 DNA: TGTGCCAGCAGCTCGGGACAGGACTACTCCTACAATGAGCAGTTCTTC.

Many counts were recorded for this clonotype. The chain links TRBV30 to TRBJ1-6; D is ambiguous. Germline V gene lookup returns CDR1 GTSNPN and CDR2 SVGIG (reference sequence). The CDR3 sequence is 12 residues long. With 3 bases removed from V and 7 bases from J, the gap between germline ends came to 7 bases. CDR3 DNA: TGTGCCTGGAGCGCCCTAAATTCACCCCTCCACTTT. It is translated as CAWSALNSPLHF.

In this sample, this clonotype turned up a few times. The V and J genes are TRBV7-9 and TRBJ1-3; no reliable D call. The V and J ends lost 5 bases and 0 bases respectively, with 5 bases between them. Germline V gives CDR1 SEHNR, CDR2 FQNEAQ (reference sequence). This CDR3 has 13 residues. CDR3 DNA sequence: TGTGCCAGCAGCGAAAGCTCTGGAAACACCATATATTTT. Amino acid sequence: CASSESSGNTIYF.

This clonotype was seen repeatedly, ten times or more. The chain combines TRBV6-6 with TRBJ2-5, with 12 bases aligning to TRBD1. This CDR3 region has 15 residues. Germline CDR1 is MNHNY and CDR2 is SVGAGI (reference sequence). The V gene end was trimmed by 5 bases and the J gene end by 4 bases; junction bases not matched to a gene: 5. The CDR3 sequence is CASSPGTGGLETQYF. CDR3 nucleotide sequence: TGTGCCAGCAGTCCCGGGACAGGGGGCTTAGAGACCCAGTACTTC.

The J gene is TRBJ1-1, the V gene TRBV4-3; 10 nucleotides agree with TRBD1. The J segment lost 7 bases and the V segment lost 1 base, leaving 6 bases of the junction unmatched. The germline V gene has CDR1 LGHNA and CDR2 YSLEER. This CDR3 has 15 amino acids. The CDR3 sequence: CASSQVRWDRGEAFF. CDR3 bases: TGCGCCAGCAGCCAAGTAAGGTGGGACAGGGGTGAAGCTTTCTTT.

Details on this clonotype: A clone one base away is much larger, so this may be a read error. The CDR3 is CASSSNRETDTQCF. The CDR3, as DNA: TGTGCCAGCAGCTCAAACAGGGAAACAGATACGCAGTGTTTT. This chain links TRBV7-2 with TRBJ2-3; D might be TRBD1 (6 bases). This CDR3 has 14 amino acids. Germline V lookup: CDR1 SGHTA, CDR2 FQGNSA.

This clonotype showed up many times. The chain employs TRBV9 and TRBJ2-6; D uncertain. Trimming left V 0 bases short and J 0 bases short, with 4 bases between. The CDR3 extends over 15 amino acids. Germline assignment: CDR1 SGDLS and CDR2 YYNGEE. CDR3 region: CASSVGSSGANVLTF. For the CDR3, the DNA is TGTGCCAGCAGCGTAGGTAGCTCTGGGGCCAACGTCCTGACTTTC.

The chain combines TRBV11-2 with TRBJ1-4; perhaps TRBD1 as D (5 bases). The CDR3 sequence is 15 residues long. Trimming removed 4 bases from V and 8 bases from J, with 17 bases in between. Germline assignment: CDR1 SGHAT and CDR2 FQNNGV. CDR3 coding DNA: TGTGCCAGCAGCTCCTCTGGTGGGACGGCGGAAAAACTGTTTTTT. It specifies CASSSSGGTAEKLFF.

Details on this clonotype: Given a much more abundant clone one base away, this may be a read error. This chain uses TRBV12-3 or TRBV12-4 with TRBJ2-1; 10 bases map to TRBD2. The length of the CDR3 is 18 residues. The DNA of the CDR3 is TGTGCCGGCAGTTTGGTATGGTCGGGACTAGCGCTGGACAATGAGCAGTTCTTC. This sequence encodes CAGSLVWSGLALDNEQFF.

This clonotype was recorded a few times. This clone may be a read error of a much larger clone one base away. The conserved final phenylalanine or tryptophan is absent from the CDR3, which likely points to a read error. This sequence joins TRBV2 and TRBJ2-7; D gene unclear. Germline lookup yields CDR1 SNHLY and CDR2 FYNNEI. The CDR3 contains 13 residues. V lost 6 bases and J lost 1, with 10 bases in between. CDR3 amino acids: CASSQSRSYEQYS. The CDR3 DNA sequence: TGTGCCAGCAGCCAGTCCCGGTCCTACGAGCAGTACTCC.

On this clonotype itself: At one boundary the junction diverges from the germline segment, which might be a read error. The rearrangement uses TRBV12-3 or TRBV12-4 and TRBJ2-1; D not certain. The CDR3 is 12 amino acids. The CDR3 DNA reads TGTGCCAGCAGCCCGACTGGGCCTGAGCGGTTCTTC. Translating it yields CASSPTGPERFF.

This clonotype came up many times. The chain recombines TRBV9 with TRBJ1-3; the D gene is possibly TRBD1 (5 bases). V lost 4 bases to trimming and J lost 0 bases, with 14 bases between them. Germline V gives CDR1 SGDLS, CDR2 YYNGEE. The CDR3 loop spans 16 amino acids. For the CDR3, the DNA is TGTGCCAGCAGCCCCCTGGACACGTACTCTGGAAACACCATATATTTT. It is translated as CASSPLDTYSGNTIYF.

This chain joins TRBV10-3 and TRBJ2-1; D is unclear. CDR3 length: 11 amino acids. Trimming removed 2 bases from V and 10 bases from J, with 6 bases in between. Germline V gene data show CDR1 as ENHRY and CDR2 as SYGVKD. The CDR3 protein is CAISEATEQFF. In DNA form, the CDR3 reads TGTGCCATCAGTGAGGCCACGGAGCAGTTCTTC.

This clonotype was picked up one time. The gene calls are TRBV3-1 and TRBJ2-4; 8 bases agree with TRBD2. The CDR3 runs 17 residues. Germline values: CDR1 LGHDT, CDR2 YNNKEL (reference sequence). Trimming removed 0 bases from V and 7 bases from J; junction bases left unmatched: 11. In DNA, the CDR3 is TGTGCCAGCAGCCAAGAGATAGCGGGGCAACCCCATAACATTCAGTACTTC. It codes for CASSQEIAGQPHNIQYF.

As regards this clonotype: Possible read error: a much larger clone is one base away. V gene TRBV4-3 combines with J gene TRBJ2-3; TRBD1 is a possible D gene (5 bases). Germline CDR1 reads LGHNA; CDR2 reads YSLEER. The CDR3 runs 16 residues. CDR3: CASSQDRAGLTDTRYF. In DNA form, the CDR3 reads TGCGCCAGCAGCCAAGACAGGGCCGGGCTCACAGATACGCGGTATTTT.

Regarding this clonotype: A much larger clone is a single base away; this may be a read error. J is TRBJ2-5 and V is TRBV19; D gene ambiguous. The germline gives CDR1 LNHDA, CDR2 SQIVND (reference sequence). The CDR3 loop spans 13 amino acids. The CDR3 nucleotides are TGTGCCGGTAGGGAACCATCCCAAGAGACCCAGTACTTC. Protein product: CAGREPSQETQYF. The entire variable domain, with the rest obtained from reference TRBV19 and TRBJ2-5, is as follows: DGGITQSPKYLFRKEGQNVTLSCEQNLNHDAMYWYRQDPGQGLRLIYYSQIVNDFQKGDIAEGYSVSREKKESFPLTVTSAQKNPTAFYLCAGREPSQETQYFGPGTRLLVL.

This clonotype turned up a few times. The V and J genes are TRBV5-6 and TRBJ2-7; perhaps TRBD1 as D (6 bases). This CDR3 has 19 amino acids. Looked up from germline, CDR1 is SGHDT and CDR2 is YYEEEE. The V end lost 5 bases, the J end lost 3 bases, and 30 bases lay between the germline ends. The CDR3 DNA reads TGTGCCAGCAGGCCACATCAGGGGTACCGGGTAAGAAGTGTCTACGAGCAGTACTTC. Translation: CASRPHQGYRVRSVYEQYF.

This clonotype was counted between two and nine times. The CDR3 sequence: CATSEGLNSPLHF. The CDR3 region has the DNA TGTGCCACCTCCGAAGGGCTGAATTCACCCCTCCACTTT. The chain uses TRBV27 and TRBJ1-6, with D hard to call. Trimming took 10 bases from V and 7 from J, leaving 14 bases between them. CDR3 length: 13 residues. CDR1 and CDR2 from the germline V gene are MNHEY and SMNVEV (reference sequence).